This paragraph covers one T cell receptor beta chain sequence. Antigen specificity is unknown. The donors were members of the validation cohort, which comprised 100 to 150 subjects and was separate from the first cohort of 666 subjects. Clones were sequenced by immunoSEQ multiplex PCR, and TCRdb holds only the in-frame ones, with some missing. The sample has 150,000 to 200,000 clones; roughly 83% are singletons. The data were obtained in a study of cytomegalovirus exposure and HLA in healthy donors. V trimming: 2 bases; J trimming: 6 bases; junction bases outside the gene matches: 10. The CDR3 consists of 16 residues. The germline V gene encodes CDR1 SGHVS and CDR2 FQNEAQ. Study-wide results and limits: The classifier reportedly diagnosed cytomegalovirus status with high sensitivity and specificity. Researchers counted about 150 TCR beta chains as cytomegalovirus-associated.

The sequencing sample was made of PBMCs. The gene calls are TRBV7-8 and TRBJ1-5; TRBD1 aligns across 7 bases. The receptor's source is a woman under 30 in good health and CMV-seronegative. CDR3 loop: CASSLSRQGLFQPQHF. CDR3 in DNA: TGTGCCAGCAGCTTATCCCGACAGGGTTTGTTTCAGCCCCAGCATTTT.